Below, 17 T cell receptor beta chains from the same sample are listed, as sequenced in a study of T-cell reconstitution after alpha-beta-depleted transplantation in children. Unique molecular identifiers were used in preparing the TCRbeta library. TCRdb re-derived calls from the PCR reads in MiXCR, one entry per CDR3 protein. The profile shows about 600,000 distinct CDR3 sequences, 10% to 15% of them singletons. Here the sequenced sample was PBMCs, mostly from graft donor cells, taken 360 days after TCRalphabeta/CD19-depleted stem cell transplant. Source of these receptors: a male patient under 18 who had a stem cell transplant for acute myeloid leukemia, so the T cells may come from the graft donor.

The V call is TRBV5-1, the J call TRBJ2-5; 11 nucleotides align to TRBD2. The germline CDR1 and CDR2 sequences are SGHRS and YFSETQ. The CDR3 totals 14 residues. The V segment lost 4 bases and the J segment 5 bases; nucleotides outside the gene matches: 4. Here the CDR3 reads CASSPRTSGETQYF. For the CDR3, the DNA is TGCGCCAGCAGCCCCCGGACTAGCGGGGAGACCCAGTACTTC. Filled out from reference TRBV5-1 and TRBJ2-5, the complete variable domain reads KAGVTQTPRYLIKTRGQQVTLSCSPISGHRSVSWYQQTPGQGLQFLFEYFSETQRNKGNFPGRFSGRQFSNSRSEMNVSTLELGDSALYLCASSPRTSGETQYFGPGTRLLVL.

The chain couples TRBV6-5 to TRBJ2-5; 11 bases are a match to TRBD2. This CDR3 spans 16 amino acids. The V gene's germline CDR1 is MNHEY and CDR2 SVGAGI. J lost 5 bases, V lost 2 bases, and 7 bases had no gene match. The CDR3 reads CASSYASGRPGETQYF. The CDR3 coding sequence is TGTGCCAGCAGTTACGCTAGCGGGAGGCCGGGGGAGACCCAGTACTTC.

CDR3 loop: CASLKGLAVTDTQYF. Written as DNA, the CDR3 is TGCGCCAGCCTTAAGGGACTAGCGGTCACAGATACGCAGTATTTT. The V call is TRBV10-2, the J call TRBJ2-3; 11 bases map to TRBD2. Per the germline V gene, CDR1 is WSHSY and CDR2 is SAAADI. J gave up 2 bases and V 8 bases, and 6 bases lay outside the gene matches. The length of the CDR3 is 15 residues.

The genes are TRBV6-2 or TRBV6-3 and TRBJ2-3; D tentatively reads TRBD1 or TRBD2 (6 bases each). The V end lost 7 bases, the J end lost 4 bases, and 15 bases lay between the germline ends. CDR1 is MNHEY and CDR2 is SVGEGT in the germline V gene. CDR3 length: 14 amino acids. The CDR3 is CASKSKGGPDTQYF. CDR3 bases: TGTGCCAGCAAGTCGAAGGGGGGTCCAGATACGCAGTATTTT.

CDR3 bases: TGTGCCTGGAGTGGAGGGGTTAATCAGCCCCAGCATTTT. Amino acid sequence: CAWSGGVNQPQHF. This chain joins TRBV30 and TRBJ1-5, with a weak D call TRBD1 (5 bases). From germline, CDR1 is GTSNPN and CDR2 SVGIG (reference sequence). The CDR3 extends over 13 amino acids. Deletions cut 1 base from V and 4 bases from J, with 8 bases between.

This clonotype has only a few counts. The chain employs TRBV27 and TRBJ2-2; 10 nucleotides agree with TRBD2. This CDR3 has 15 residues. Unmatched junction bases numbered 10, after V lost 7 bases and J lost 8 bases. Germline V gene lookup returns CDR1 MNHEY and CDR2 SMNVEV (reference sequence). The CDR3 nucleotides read TGTGCCAGCATGCTAGCGGGAGCAACCCCGGGGGAGCTGTTTTTT. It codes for CASMLAGATPGELFF.

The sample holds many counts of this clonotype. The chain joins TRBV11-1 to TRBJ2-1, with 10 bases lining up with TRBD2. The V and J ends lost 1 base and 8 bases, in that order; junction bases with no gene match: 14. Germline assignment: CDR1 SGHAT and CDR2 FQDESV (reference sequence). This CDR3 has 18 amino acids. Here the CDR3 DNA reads TGTGCCAGCAGCTTAGGGCACGCGGAGCGGGAGGGCCGAGATGAGCAGTTCTTC. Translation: CASSLGHAEREGRDEQFF.

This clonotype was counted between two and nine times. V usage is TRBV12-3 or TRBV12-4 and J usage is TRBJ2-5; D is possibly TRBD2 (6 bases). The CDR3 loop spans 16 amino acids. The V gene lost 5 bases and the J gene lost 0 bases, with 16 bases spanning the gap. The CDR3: CASSPRDFLYQETQYF. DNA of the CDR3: TGTGCCAGCAGTCCAAGGGACTTCTTGTACCAAGAGACCCAGTACTTC.

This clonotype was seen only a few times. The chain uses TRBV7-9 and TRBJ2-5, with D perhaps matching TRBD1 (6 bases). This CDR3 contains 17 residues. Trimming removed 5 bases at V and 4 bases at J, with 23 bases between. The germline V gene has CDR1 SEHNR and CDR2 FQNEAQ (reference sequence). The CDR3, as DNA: TGTGCCAGCAGCGTCGGCTCGGATGTCCAGGGGAGAGAGACCCAGTACTTC. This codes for CASSVGSDVQGRETQYF.

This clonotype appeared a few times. Written as DNA, the CDR3 is TGCAGCGTTGAGGCGGGGGGCTGGTCAGATACGCAGTATTTT. It translates to CSVEAGGWSDTQYF. The chain combines TRBV29-1 with TRBJ2-3, with 8 bases fitting TRBD2. Trimming at V came to 3 bases and at J to 4 bases, leaving 6 bases not matched to a gene. This CDR3 is 14 amino acids long. Germline CDR1 is SQVTM and CDR2 is ANQGSEA.

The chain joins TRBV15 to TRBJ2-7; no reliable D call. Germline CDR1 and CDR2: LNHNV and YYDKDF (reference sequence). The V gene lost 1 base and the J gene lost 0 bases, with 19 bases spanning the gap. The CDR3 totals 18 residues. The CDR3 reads CATSRVADQPRFSYEQYF. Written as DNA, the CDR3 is TGTGCCACCAGCAGAGTTGCTGACCAGCCAAGATTCTCCTACGAGCAGTACTTC.

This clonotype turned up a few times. The CDR3 sequence is CASSPRAMGTAYNEQFF. The CDR3 coding sequence is TGTGCCAGCAGCCCCCGCGCCATGGGGACGGCCTACAATGAGCAGTTCTTC. This chain links TRBV7-6 with TRBJ2-1; D may be TRBD1 or TRBD2 (5 bases each). Trimming removed 5 bases at V and 2 bases at J, with 19 bases between. Germline loops: CDR1 SGHVS, CDR2 FNYEAQ. The CDR3 runs to 17 residues.

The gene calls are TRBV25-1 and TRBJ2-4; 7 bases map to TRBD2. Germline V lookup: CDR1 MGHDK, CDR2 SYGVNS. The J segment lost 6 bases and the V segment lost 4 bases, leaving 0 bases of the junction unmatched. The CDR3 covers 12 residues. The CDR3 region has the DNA TGTGCCAGCAGTGGGGGGGGAAACATTCAGTACTTC. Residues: CASSGGGNIQYF.

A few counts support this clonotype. CDR3 sequence: CASSPTRGGPYEQYF. The CDR3 DNA reads as TGTGCCAGCAGCCCCACAAGGGGGGGACCCTACGAGCAGTACTTC. This rearrangement joins TRBV7-9 to TRBJ2-7, with D perhaps TRBD2 (7 bases). The V gene lost 5 bases and the J gene lost 2 bases, with 16 bases spanning the gap. From germline, CDR1 is SEHNR and CDR2 FQNEAQ (reference sequence). CDR3 size: 15 residues.

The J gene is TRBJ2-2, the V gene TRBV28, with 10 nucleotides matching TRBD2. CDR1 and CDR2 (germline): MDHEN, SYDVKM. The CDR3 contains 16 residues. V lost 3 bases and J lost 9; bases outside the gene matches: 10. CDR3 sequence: CASSFVGASGSRELFF. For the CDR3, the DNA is TGTGCCAGCAGTTTCGTCGGGGCTAGCGGGAGCCGGGAGCTGTTTTTT. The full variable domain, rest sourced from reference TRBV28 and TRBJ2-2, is DVKVTQSSRYLVKRTGEKVFLECVQDMDHENMFWYRQDPGLGLRLIYFSYDVKMKEKGDIPEGYSVSREKKERFSLILESASTNQTSMYLCASSFVGASGSRELFFGEGSRLTVL.

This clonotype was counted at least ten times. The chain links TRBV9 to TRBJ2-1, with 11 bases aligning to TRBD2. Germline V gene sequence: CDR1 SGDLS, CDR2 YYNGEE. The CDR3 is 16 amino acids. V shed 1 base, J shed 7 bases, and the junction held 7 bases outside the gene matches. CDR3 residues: CASSVLAGGQRNEQFF. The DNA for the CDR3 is TGTGCCAGCAGCGTACTAGCGGGAGGCCAGCGTAATGAGCAGTTCTTC.

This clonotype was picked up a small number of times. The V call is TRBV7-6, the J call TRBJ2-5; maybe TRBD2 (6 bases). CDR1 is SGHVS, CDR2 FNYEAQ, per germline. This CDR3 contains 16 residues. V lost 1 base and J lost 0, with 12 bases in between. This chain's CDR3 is CASSLELAWYQETQYF. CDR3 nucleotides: TGTGCCAGCAGCTTAGAACTAGCCTGGTACCAAGAGACCCAGTACTTC. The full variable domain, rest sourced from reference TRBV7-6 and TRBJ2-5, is GAGVSQSPRYKVTKRGQDVALRCDPISGHVSLYWYRQALGQGPEFLTYFNYEAQQDKSGLPNDRFSAERPEGSISTLTIQRTEQRDSAMYRCASSLELAWYQETQYFGPGTRLLVL.